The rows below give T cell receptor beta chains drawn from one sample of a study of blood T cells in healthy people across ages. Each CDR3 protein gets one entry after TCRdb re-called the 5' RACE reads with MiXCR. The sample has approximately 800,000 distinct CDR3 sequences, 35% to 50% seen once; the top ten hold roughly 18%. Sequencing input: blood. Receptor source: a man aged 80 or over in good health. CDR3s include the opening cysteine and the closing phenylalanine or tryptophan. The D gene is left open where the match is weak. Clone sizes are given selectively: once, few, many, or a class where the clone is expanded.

TGTGCCAGCAGCCAACAGGACGGAACCTACGAGCAGTACTTC,CASSQQDGTYEQYF,TRBV4-2,-,TRBJ2-7,many
TGTGCCAGCAGTACAGATCTAGCGGAGAGCTCCTACAATGAGCAGTTCTTC,CASSTDLAESSYNEQFF,TRBV12-3/TRBV12-4,TRBD2,TRBJ2-1,-
TGTGCCAGCAGTTTAAGTCGCTATGGCTACACCTTC,CASSLSRYGYTF,TRBV12-3/TRBV12-4,-,TRBJ1-2,few
TGTGCCAGCAGCCCTCGGGACAGGGCAAATACTGAAGCTTTCTTT,CASSPRDRANTEAFF,TRBV7-2,TRBD1,TRBJ1-1,once
TGTGCCAGCAGCAAAGGAGGACTTAACTATGGCTACACCTTC,CASSKGGLNYGYTF,TRBV9,-,TRBJ1-2,-
TGCGCCAGCAGCCAAGATTTCCGCCAGGGCGTTACGCAGTATTTT,CASSQDFRQGVTQYF,TRBV4-3,-,TRBJ2-3,-
TGCAGCGTTGGGGTGAGCGGGAGTGTAAATGAGCAGTTCTTC,CSVGVSGSVNEQFF,TRBV29-1,TRBD2,TRBJ2-1,-
TGTGCCAGCAGCCCCGGGACTAGCTTTGTTGAGCAGTTCTTC,CASSPGTSFVEQFF,TRBV11-1,TRBD2,TRBJ2-1,few
TGCAGCGTTGAAGAGATTGGGGCGGGGGCGAAGACCCAGTACTTC,CSVEEIGAGAKTQYF,TRBV29-1,-,TRBJ2-5,-
TGTGCCAGCAGCCCCAGGAGGGCCTCTGGAAACACCATATATTTT,CASSPRRASGNTIYF,TRBV11-3,-,TRBJ1-3,-
TGTGCCAGCAGCTTAGGGAAGGGCCAGTCTTCTAACTATGGCTACACCTTC,CASSLGKGQSSNYGYTF,TRBV7-2,-,TRBJ1-2,-
TGTGCCAGCAGTGCTAATGGGGGGTCGAGCTCCTACAATGAGCAGTTCTTC,CASSANGGSSSYNEQFF,TRBV7-3,-,TRBJ2-1,-
TGTGCCAGCAGCTTAATGGGGGCAGAATACAATGAGCAGTTCTTC,CASSLMGAEYNEQFF,TRBV7-2,-,TRBJ2-1,-
TGTGCCAGCAGCTTGGACAGGGGATTAAGGACTGAAGCTTTCTTT,CASSLDRGLRTEAFF,TRBV7-8,TRBD1,TRBJ1-1,-
TGTGCCAGCAGCTTAGTTGCCGGACTAGCATCGCGGGAGACCCAGTACTTC,CASSLVAGLASRETQYF,TRBV7-2,TRBD2,TRBJ2-5,-
TGTGCCAGCAGCCACGGGACTAGCGCCAATGAGCAGTTCTTC,CASSHGTSANEQFF,TRBV7-2,TRBD2,TRBJ2-1,many
TGCGCCAGCAGCTTGTTGCGAAGGACGGGACGGGGTTTGGAGACCCAGTACTTC,CASSLLRRTGRGLETQYF,TRBV5-1,-,TRBJ2-5,-
TGTGCCAGCAGGGCGGGGTTCTACGAGCAGTACTTC,CASRAGFYEQYF,TRBV27,-,TRBJ2-7,-
TGCAGCGTTGAAGAACCAAGTAACATTCAGTACTTC,CSVEEPSNIQYF,TRBV29-1,-,TRBJ2-4,few
TGTGCCAGCAACAAAGGGGCCAGACGATATGGCTACACCTTC,CASNKGARRYGYTF,TRBV28,-,TRBJ1-2,-
TGCGCCAGCAGCTTGGATGGTAGCGGGAGAGAGACCCAGTACTTC,CASSLDGSGRETQYF,TRBV5-1,TRBD2,TRBJ2-5,few
TGTGCCAGCAGTATGACAGCTAACTATGGCTACACCTTC,CASSMTANYGYTF,TRBV2,-,TRBJ1-2,-
TGTGCCAGCAGTTTCCCCCAGGACGCCAAAAACATTCAGTACTTC,CASSFPQDAKNIQYF,TRBV28,-,TRBJ2-4,-
TGTGCCAGCAGTCGACAGGAGACTGAAGCTTTCTTT,CASSRQETEAFF,TRBV6-6,-,TRBJ1-1,-
TGCGCCAGCAGCCCCGGATTTATCGGAAGGGACCGCAATAGCAATCAGCCCCAGCATTTT,CASSPGFIGRDRNSNQPQHF,TRBV4-3,-,TRBJ1-5,once
TGTGCCAGCAGTACCGGACTAGCGGGAGGTATAAGGCAGTTCTTC,CASSTGLAGGIRQFF,TRBV6-5,TRBD2,TRBJ2-1,-
TGCAGCGCCGAGGAGGGGCCCCAAGAGACCCAGTACTTC,CSAEEGPQETQYF,TRBV29-1,-,TRBJ2-5,many
TGTGCCAGCAGTACGGGGACGAACACTGAAGCTTTCTTT,CASSTGTNTEAFF,TRBV27,-,TRBJ1-1,-